This entry lists 17 T cell receptor beta chains sequenced from one sample in a study of T cell responses to AZD1222 COVID-19 vaccine (dated by TCRdb to the early 2020s). In the paper's terms, the time point label means: baseline before first vaccination. The treatment or condition label corresponds to: meningococcal conjugate vaccine given as trial control. Library method: the immunoSEQ multiplex PCR assay. TCRdb holds this immuneACCESS table with in-frame rearrangements only. Some clones are missing; in checked studies, unresolved V genes explain under half, and the rest has no known cause. The sample table contains 150,000 or so clones; only one count was recorded for around 89% of them. 3% to 4% of the sample rests with the top ten. The sequencing here drew on peripheral blood, taken on day 0 of MenACWY control vaccination. The receptors shown here come from an adult in good health.

This chain joins TRBV18 and TRBJ2-7; 9 bases are a match to TRBD1. Per germline, CDR1 KGHSH and CDR2 LQKENI. CDR3 length equals 14 residues. J gave up 6 bases and V 8 bases, and 11 bases lay outside the gene matches. As DNA, the CDR3 is TGTGCCAGCCGGTTCGAGGACAGGGGCTTCGAGCAGTACTTC. This translates into CASRFEDRGFEQYF.

In DNA, the CDR3 is TGTGCCAGCAGCCCCTCCTCCAGGGTAGGCACTGAAGCTTTCTTT. It is translated as CASSPSSRVGTEAFF. This chain links TRBV3-1 (or the pseudogene TRBV3-2) with TRBJ1-1; D is possibly TRBD1 (5 bases). The CDR3 spans 15 residues. The V and J ends lost 4 bases and 4 bases respectively, with 16 bases between them. Germline CDR1 LGHDT, CDR2 YNNKEL (reference sequence).

The CDR3 reads CASSGSRIGSYGYTF. The CDR3 DNA sequence: TGTGCCAGCAGTGGGTCGAGGATAGGGAGCTATGGCTACACCTTC. The V call is TRBV2, the J call TRBJ1-2, with unresolved D. The length of the CDR3 is 15 residues. The V gene lost 4 bases and the J gene lost 4 bases, with 16 bases spanning the gap. Germline CDR1 SNHLY, CDR2 FYNNEI.

The gene calls are TRBV9 and TRBJ2-7, with 11 bases lining up with TRBD1. This CDR3 contains 14 residues. The V and J ends lost 0 bases and 6 bases, in that order; junction bases with no gene match: 2. Looked up from germline, CDR1 is SGDLS and CDR2 is YYNGEE. The CDR3 coding sequence is TGTGCCAGCAGCGTAGGGGACAGGGGGACCGAGCAGTACTTC. Residues: CASSVGDRGTEQYF. The variable domain in full, with the rest retrieved from reference TRBV9 and TRBJ2-7, is DSGVTQTPKHLITATGQRVTLRCSPRSGDLSVYWYQQSLDQGLQFLIQYYNGEERAKGNILERFSAQQFPDLHSELNLSSLELGDSALYFCASSVGDRGTEQYFGPGTRLTVT.

The chain combines TRBV19 with TRBJ2-1; TRBD1 might be the D (7 bases). CDR1 and CDR2 from the germline V gene are LNHDA and SQIVND (reference sequence). V lost 8 bases to trimming and J lost 4 bases, with 18 bases between them. This CDR3 contains 15 residues. This chain's CDR3 is CASVVSGGRYNEQFF. The CDR3 nucleotides are TGTGCCAGTGTGGTGTCAGGGGGGCGATACAATGAGCAGTTCTTC.

In nucleotides, the CDR3 is TGTGCCAGCAGCGCCAGGAGGGGCCAAGAGACCCAGTACTTC. It codes for CASSARRGQETQYF. This rearrangement joins TRBV6-2 or TRBV6-3 to TRBJ2-5; D is possibly TRBD2 (6 bases). Trimming stripped 6 bases from V and 1 base from J, with 12 bases between. Germline CDR1 and CDR2: MNHEY and SVGEGT. The CDR3 loop spans 14 amino acids.

This rearrangement joins TRBV6-5 to TRBJ1-1; D perhaps matches TRBD1 (6 bases). CDR1 is MNHEY and CDR2 is SVGAGI in the germline V gene. Trimming stripped 6 bases from V and 0 bases from J, with 8 bases between. This CDR3 has 13 amino acids. Written as DNA, the CDR3 is TGTGCCAGCAGCCACAGGGTGAACACTGAAGCTTTCTTT. Residues: CASSHRVNTEAFF.

J is TRBJ2-2 and V is TRBV5-1, with unresolved D. This CDR3 region has 15 residues. Germline-derived CDR1 and CDR2 are SGHRS and YFSETQ. Trimming cost V 0 bases and J 1 base, with 7 bases left between them. In nucleotides, the CDR3 is TGCGCCAGCAGCTTGGTCCCGGAGAACACCGGGGAGCTGTTTTTT. This gives the protein CASSLVPENTGELFF.

The V gene is TRBV15, the J gene TRBJ2-3; D ambiguous. In germline, CDR1 is LNHNV, CDR2 YYDKDF (reference sequence). The CDR3 consists of 16 residues. Deletions cut 1 base from V and 1 base from J, with 12 bases between. CDR3 sequence reads: CATSRGLSARTDTQYF. CDR3 in DNA: TGTGCCACCAGCAGAGGCCTGTCAGCTCGCACAGATACGCAGTATTTT.

The rearrangement joins TRBV29-1 to TRBJ1-1, with no clear D. The CDR3 sequence is 14 residues long. CDR1 and CDR2 from the germline V gene are SQVTM and ANQGSEA. Trimming took 1 base from V and 0 from J, leaving 9 bases between them. The CDR3 DNA reads as TGCAGCGTTGAAGGCGGCCAGTTGAACACTGAAGCTTTCTTT. This gives the protein CSVEGGQLNTEAFF.

The V gene is TRBV5-1, the J gene TRBJ1-4; D may be TRBD1 (5 bases). Trimming stripped 1 base from V and 4 bases from J, with 8 bases between. The CDR3 consists of 14 residues. The germline V gene encodes CDR1 SGHRS and CDR2 YFSETQ. For the CDR3, the DNA is TGCGCCAGCAGCTTGTGGGGGTTTAATGAAAAACTGTTTTTT. It translates to CASSLWGFNEKLFF.

This clone was seen only once. This CDR3 is also generated by other DNA sequences in the sample. The CDR3 is CASSLGSQETQYF. In nucleotides, the CDR3 is TGTGCCAGCAGCTTGGGCTCCCAAGAGACCCAGTACTTC. The chain recombines TRBV5-5 with TRBJ2-5; D is uncertain. The CDR3 runs 13 residues. With 0 bases removed from V and 1 base from J, the gap between germline ends came to 4 bases. Germline lookup yields CDR1 SGHKS and CDR2 YYEKEE (reference sequence).

The CDR3 bases are TGTGCCAGCAGCGTAGCGTCTAGCGGGGGTTACGAGCAGTACTTC. It is translated as CASSVASSGGYEQYF. The V and J genes are TRBV9 and TRBJ2-7; 10 bases agree with TRBD2. The CDR3 totals 15 residues. V was pared by 0 bases and J by 4 bases, with 4 bases of the junction left unmatched. The germline gives CDR1 SGDLS, CDR2 YYNGEE.

This clone was counted a few times. The rearrangement links TRBV11-3 to TRBJ2-5; no clear D gene. This CDR3 contains 14 residues. Germline V gene sequence: CDR1 SGHNT, CDR2 YENEEA. Between the trimmed V and J ends, which lost 1 base and 1 base, there was a span of 7 bases. CDR3 amino acids: CASSLGTAQETQYF. The CDR3 DNA reads as TGTGCCAGCAGCTTAGGGACGGCCCAAGAGACCCAGTACTTC.

The chain carries TRBV27 and TRBJ2-1; 8 bases fit TRBD2. CDR1 is MNHEY, CDR2 SMNVEV, per germline (reference sequence). This CDR3 comprises 15 residues. Unmatched junction bases numbered 5, after V lost 4 bases and J lost 3 bases. CDR3 protein: CASSWVAGNYNEQFF. CDR3 DNA: TGTGCCAGCAGTTGGGTAGCGGGAAACTACAATGAGCAGTTCTTC.

The chain links TRBV5-1 to TRBJ2-7; D gene unclear. Germline V gene data show CDR1 as SGHRS and CDR2 as YFSETQ. The CDR3 has 18 residues. V lost 0 bases, J lost 2 bases, and 21 bases lay in between. CDR3 amino acids: CASSLASPTPDVTYEQYF. As DNA, the CDR3 is TGCGCCAGCAGCTTGGCGTCTCCTACCCCGGACGTTACCTACGAGCAGTACTTC.

The chain uses TRBV3-1 (or the pseudogene TRBV3-2) and TRBJ1-2; TRBD1 might be the D (6 bases). Germline-derived CDR1 and CDR2 are LGHDT and YNNKEL (reference sequence). This CDR3 contains 13 residues. Trimming stripped 5 bases from V and 10 bases from J, with 17 bases between. CDR3 DNA: TGTGCCAGCAGCATTCGGACAGCTTTGTACTACACCTTC. Translation: CASSIRTALYYTF.